This TCR beta chain was retrieved from a study of response to subunit inactivated influenza vaccine. From the RT-PCR reads, TCRdb called clonotypes with MiXCR, one entry per CDR3 protein. This sample has just over 300,000 distinct CDR3 sequences, with 21% found just once. Points on this clonotype: As yet, its antigen is unknown. A much larger clone lies one base from this, so it may be a read error.

Notes on the study in general: Researchers suggested that each seasonal influenza vaccination recruits few new T cells.

Per germline, CDR1 SGHRS and CDR2 YFSETQ. V was shortened by 3 bases and J by 0 bases, with 24 bases between the two germline ends. This CDR3 spans 19 amino acids. Source: PBMCs from blood, taken 21 months after vaccination. The sequence was collected from a man aged 50 to 75 who received an inactivated influenza vaccine. V and J are TRBV5-1 and TRBJ1-1; D remains ambiguous. CDR3 bases: TGCGCCAGCAGCTCCGGGCGTGGATTGTTATCCTGGCTGAACACTGAAGCTTTCTTT. Amino acid sequence: CASSSGRGLLSWLNTEAFF.